This TCR beta chain stems from a study of cytomegalovirus exposure and HLA in healthy donors. Study at large: As released early, the data held some 80 million unique TCRs from HLA-typed donors. Notes on the study in general: Cytomegalovirus status was reportedly diagnosed by the classifier with high specificity and sensitivity.

With respect to this clone: Its antigen is not known.

Primers included in the PCR were 60 Vbeta and 13 Jbeta primers. The table came from immunoSEQ multiplex PCR; TCRdb's copy has only in-frame clones and leaves some out. The sample lists some 150,000 clones, about three quarters occurring once. Those who donated were healthy bone marrow donors. After removal of 4 bases from V and 5 bases from J, the junction contained 8 bases not matched to a gene. This CDR3 has 14 amino acids. Germline CDR1 and CDR2: SGHNT and YYREEE (reference sequence). The sequencing sample was made of PBMCs. The V gene is TRBV5-4, the J gene TRBJ2-7; 8 positions agree with TRBD1. The sequence was obtained from a man aged 40-50 years in good health and CMV-seropositive. The CDR3 DNA sequence: TGTGCCAGCAGCCGGGACAGGAGGGGGGACGAGCAGTACTTC. Translating gives CASSRDRRGDEQYF.